This T cell receptor (beta chain) was retrieved from a study of regulatory T cells in long-lasting Graves disease. Whole-study context: Antithyroid drug intake by newly diagnosed Graves' patients had lasted under 3 months. Study-level results: Persistent patients shared 2,741 public clonotypes among themselves. Newly diagnosed patients shared fewer, at roughly 900.

This clonotype was counted many times. The antigen is not known. Libraries of TCR beta came from iRepertoire HTBI primers plus Arm-PCR of CDR3 regions. TCRdb re-analysed the multiplex PCR reads in MiXCR, keeping a single row per CDR3 protein. This table has roughly 440,000 distinct CDR3 sequences, less than 20% appearing once. Time point in this sample: newly diagnosed GD, antithyroid drugs for less than 3 months. PBMCs provided the RNA from which the TCR library was made. Trimming at V came to 2 bases and at J to 6 bases, leaving 14 bases not matched to a gene. The CDR3 loop spans 18 amino acids. CDR1 is LGHDT, CDR2 YNNKEL, per germline (reference sequence). These data were also reused for a study on T cells in Graves' hyperthyroidism and ophthalmopathy. That report notes: HTBI primers were used for first-round RT-PCR of the TCR CDR3. A 13 V-J signature model discriminated ophthalmopathy versus stable hyperthyroidism.

The material sequenced was peripheral blood mononuclear cells (PBMCs), taken at new diagnosis, from a patient treated with antithyroid drugs. The rearrangement joins TRBV3-1 to TRBJ2-1, with TRBD1 identical over 9 bases. The sequence derives from a woman under 30 with Graves disease. The CDR3 coding sequence is TGTGCCAGCAGCCAAAACAGACCGGGACAGGGATTAGTCAATGAGCAGTTCTTC. The encoded protein is CASSQNRPGQGLVNEQFF.